This entry features one T cell receptor (beta chain) sequence. Its antigen is currently unknown. The data stem from a study of blood T cells in healthy people across ages. Study in general: Capture by template switching was about one barcoded beta molecule per two T cells.

Using a J-beta primer mix together with a sample-barcoded 5' primer, a second PCR was run for roughly 6 to 12 cycles. One entry per CDR3 protein results from TCRdb running MiXCR on the 5' RACE reads. This table holds 600,000 to 850,000 distinct CDR3 sequences, approximately 43% found once. In each sample, at least 6.5 million PBMCs were isolated. Trimming removed 7 bases from V and 11 bases from J; junction bases left unmatched: 15. The germline V gene encodes CDR1 SNHLY and CDR2 FYNNEI. The CDR3 contains 14 residues. Study-wide points: Naive T cell percentage by flow cytometry tracked strongly with beta diversity.

The sample taken for sequencing was blood. This receptor was taken from a woman aged 55 to 70 in good health. The chain recombines TRBV2 with TRBJ2-5, with 8 nucleotides matching TRBD2. Written as DNA, the CDR3 is TGTGCCAGCAAGCCGAGCGGGAGTATCCATGAGCAGTACTTC. Translating it yields CASKPSGSIHEQYF. Combining the CDR3 with reference TRBV2 and TRBJ2-5 gives the whole variable domain EPEVTQTPSHQVTQMGQEVILRCVPISNHLYFYWYRQILGQKVEFLVSFYNNEISEKSEIFDDQFSVERPDGSNFTLKIRSTKLEDSAMYFCASKPSGSIHEQYFGPGTRLLVL.